This record looks at one T cell receptor (beta chain) sequence and its context. Its antigen is as yet unknown. This entry comes from a study of T cell responses to AZD1222 COVID-19 vaccine. General study points: None of the repertoires were sampled until the peak T cell response had passed. Donors, mostly white British, included more females; clonal diversity was possibly underestimated. Just five or six AZD1222 recipients tested seropositive at baseline.

Assay: immunoSEQ multiplex PCR; the TCRdb copy retains only in-frame clones and omits some. The sample gives about 120,000 clones, approximately 83% of which show up once; less than 10% is in the top ten. The specimen comprised peripheral blood, sampled on day 0 of AZD1222 vaccination. The receptor's source is an adult in good health.

The CDR3 spells CASSPSGRGILGSGNTIYF. The CDR3 nucleotides are TGTGCCAGTAGTCCTTCCGGTCGTGGGATTCTGGGCTCTGGAAACACCATATATTTT. The chain uses TRBV19 and TRBJ1-3, with D uncertain. The CDR3 is 19 residues long. Germline lookup yields CDR1 LNHDA and CDR2 SQIVND (reference sequence). V dropped 5 bases and J dropped 0 bases, with 23 bases sitting between them.